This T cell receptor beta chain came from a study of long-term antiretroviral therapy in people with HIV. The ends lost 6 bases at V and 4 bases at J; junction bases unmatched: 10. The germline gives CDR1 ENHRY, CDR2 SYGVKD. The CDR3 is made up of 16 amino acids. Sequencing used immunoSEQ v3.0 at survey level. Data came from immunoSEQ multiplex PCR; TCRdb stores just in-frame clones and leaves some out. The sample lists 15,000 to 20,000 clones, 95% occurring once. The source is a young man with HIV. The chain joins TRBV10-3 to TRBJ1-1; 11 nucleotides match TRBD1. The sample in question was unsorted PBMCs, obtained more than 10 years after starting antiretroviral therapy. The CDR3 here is CAIRARTGGLGTEAFF. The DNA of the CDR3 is TGTGCCATCAGAGCTAGGACAGGGGGCTTGGGCACTGAAGCTTTCTTT.